Detailed here is one T cell receptor beta chain. The data stem from a study of blood T cell repertoires in COVID-19. Study at large: Researchers got acute and convalescent COVID-19 samples from the United States, Italy and Spain. PBMCs, B-cell-depleted T cells, or T cells provided the cDNA or gDNA that made up the material.

Germline CDR1 is MDHEN and CDR2 is SYDVKM. This CDR3 spans 15 amino acids. The V end lost 7 bases, the J end lost 5 bases, and 20 bases lay between the germline ends. The data were produced by immunoSEQ multiplex PCR, yet TCRdb's version contains in-frame clones alone and is incomplete. The sample shows about 34,000 clones, 75% of them seen only once. The receptor's source is a man of 80 years or more with active or convalescent COVID-19. Sequenced: peripheral blood. The chain is built from TRBV28 and TRBJ1-1, with D perhaps matching TRBD1 (6 bases). The CDR3 region is CASTQNGGASTEAFF. The CDR3, as DNA: TGTGCCAGCACCCAAAACGGGGGGGCATCGACTGAAGCTTTCTTT.